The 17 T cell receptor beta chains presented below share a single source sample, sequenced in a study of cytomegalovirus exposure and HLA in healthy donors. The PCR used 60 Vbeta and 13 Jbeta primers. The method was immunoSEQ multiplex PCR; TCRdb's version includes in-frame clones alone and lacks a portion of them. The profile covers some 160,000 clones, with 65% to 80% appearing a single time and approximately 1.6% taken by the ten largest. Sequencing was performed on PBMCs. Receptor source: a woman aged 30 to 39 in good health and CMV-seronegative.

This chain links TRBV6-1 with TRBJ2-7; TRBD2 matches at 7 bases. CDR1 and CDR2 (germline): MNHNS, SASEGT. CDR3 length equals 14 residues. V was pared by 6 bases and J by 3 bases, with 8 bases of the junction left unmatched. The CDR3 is CASRVQRELYEQYF. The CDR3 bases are TGTGCCAGCAGGGTTCAGCGGGAACTCTACGAGCAGTACTTC.

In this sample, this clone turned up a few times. The CDR3, as DNA: TGTGCCAGCAGCCAACGGGACTACTCAGATACGCAGTATTTT. Translated, it gives CASSQRDYSDTQYF. The rearrangement uses TRBV4-2 and TRBJ2-3, with TRBD2 matching over 7 bases. V lost 2 bases, J lost 4 bases, and 3 bases stayed unmatched. Germline loops: CDR1 LGHNA, CDR2 YNFKEQ. The CDR3 contains 14 residues.

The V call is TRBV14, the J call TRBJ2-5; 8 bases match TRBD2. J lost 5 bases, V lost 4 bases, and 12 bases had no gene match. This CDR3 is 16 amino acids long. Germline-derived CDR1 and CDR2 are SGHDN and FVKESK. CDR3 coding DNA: TGTGCCAGCAGCCCACGAGCGGGAGTATCGCGGGAGACCCAGTACTTC. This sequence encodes CASSPRAGVSRETQYF.

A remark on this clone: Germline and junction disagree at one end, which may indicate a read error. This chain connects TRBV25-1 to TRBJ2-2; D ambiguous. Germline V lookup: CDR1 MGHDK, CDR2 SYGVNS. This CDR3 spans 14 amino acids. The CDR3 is CVSSDKHETGELFF. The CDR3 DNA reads TGTGTCAGCAGTGACAAGCATGAGACCGGGGAGCTGTTTTTT.

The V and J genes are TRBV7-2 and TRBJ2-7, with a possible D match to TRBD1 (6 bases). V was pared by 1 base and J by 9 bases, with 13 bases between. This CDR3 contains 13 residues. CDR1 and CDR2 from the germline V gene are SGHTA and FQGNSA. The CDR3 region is CASSLVRGQRQYF. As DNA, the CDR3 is TGTGCCAGCAGCTTAGTGCGAGGACAGAGGCAGTACTTC.

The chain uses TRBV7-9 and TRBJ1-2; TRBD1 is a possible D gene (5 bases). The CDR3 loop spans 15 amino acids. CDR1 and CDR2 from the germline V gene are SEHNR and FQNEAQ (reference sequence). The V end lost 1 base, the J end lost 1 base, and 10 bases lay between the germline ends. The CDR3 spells CASSLETDVNYGYTF. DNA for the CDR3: TGTGCCAGCAGCTTAGAGACAGATGTTAACTATGGCTACACCTTC.

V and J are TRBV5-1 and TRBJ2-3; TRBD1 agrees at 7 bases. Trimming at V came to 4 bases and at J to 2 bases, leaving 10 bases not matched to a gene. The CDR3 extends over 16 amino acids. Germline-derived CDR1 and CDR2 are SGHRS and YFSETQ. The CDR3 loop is CASSPRGGLNTDTQYF. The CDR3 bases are TGCGCCAGCAGCCCCCGAGGGGGCCTGAACACAGATACGCAGTATTTT.

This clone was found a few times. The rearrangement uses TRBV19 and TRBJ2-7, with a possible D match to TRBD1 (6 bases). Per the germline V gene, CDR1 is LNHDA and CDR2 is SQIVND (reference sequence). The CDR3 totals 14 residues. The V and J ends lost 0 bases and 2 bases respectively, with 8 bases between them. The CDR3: CASSIDRGPYEQYF. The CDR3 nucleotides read TGTGCCAGTAGTATAGACAGGGGCCCCTACGAGCAGTACTTC.

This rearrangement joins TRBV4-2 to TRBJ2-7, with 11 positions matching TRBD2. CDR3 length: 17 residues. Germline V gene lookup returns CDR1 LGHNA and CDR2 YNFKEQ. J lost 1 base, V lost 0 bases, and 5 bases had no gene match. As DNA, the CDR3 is TGTGCCAGCAGCCAAGATTGGCTAGCGGGAGGTTCCTACGAGCAGTACTTC. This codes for CASSQDWLAGGSYEQYF.

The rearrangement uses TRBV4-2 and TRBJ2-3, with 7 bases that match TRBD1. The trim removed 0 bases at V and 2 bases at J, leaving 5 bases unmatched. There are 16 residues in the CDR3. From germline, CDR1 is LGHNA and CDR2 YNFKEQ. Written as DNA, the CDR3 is TGTGCCAGCAGCCAAGATTTGGGACAGAACACAGATACGCAGTATTTT. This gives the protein CASSQDLGQNTDTQYF.

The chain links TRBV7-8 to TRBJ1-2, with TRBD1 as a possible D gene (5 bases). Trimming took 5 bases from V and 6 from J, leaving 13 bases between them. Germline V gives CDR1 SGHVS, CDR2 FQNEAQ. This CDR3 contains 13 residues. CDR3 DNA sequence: TGTGCCAGCAGCCCCGAGGGGAGGAATGGCTACACCTTC. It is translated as CASSPEGRNGYTF.

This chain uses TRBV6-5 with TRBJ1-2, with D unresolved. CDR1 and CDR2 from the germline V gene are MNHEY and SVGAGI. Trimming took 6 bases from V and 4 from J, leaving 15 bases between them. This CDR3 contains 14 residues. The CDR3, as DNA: TGTGCCAGCAGGGATCTCCAGGATGGCTATGGCTACACCTTC. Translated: CASRDLQDGYGYTF.

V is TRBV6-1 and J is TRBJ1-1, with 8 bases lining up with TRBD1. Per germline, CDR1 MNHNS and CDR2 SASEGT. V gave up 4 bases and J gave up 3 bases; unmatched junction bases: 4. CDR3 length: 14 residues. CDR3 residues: CASSGNRGDTEAFF. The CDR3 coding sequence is TGTGCCAGCAGTGGGAACAGGGGGGACACTGAAGCTTTCTTT.

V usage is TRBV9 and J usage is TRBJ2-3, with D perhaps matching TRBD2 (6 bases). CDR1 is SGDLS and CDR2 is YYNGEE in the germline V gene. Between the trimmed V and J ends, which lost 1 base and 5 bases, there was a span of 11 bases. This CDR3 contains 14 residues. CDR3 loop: CASSVQVSGDTQYF. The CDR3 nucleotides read TGTGCCAGCAGCGTACAGGTTAGCGGAGATACGCAGTATTTT.

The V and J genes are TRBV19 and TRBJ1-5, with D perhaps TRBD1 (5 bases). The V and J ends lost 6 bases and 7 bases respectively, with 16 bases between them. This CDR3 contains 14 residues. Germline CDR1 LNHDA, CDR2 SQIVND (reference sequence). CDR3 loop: CASSNEQEWQPQHF. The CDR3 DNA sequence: TGTGCCAGTAGCAATGAACAGGAGTGGCAGCCCCAGCATTTT.

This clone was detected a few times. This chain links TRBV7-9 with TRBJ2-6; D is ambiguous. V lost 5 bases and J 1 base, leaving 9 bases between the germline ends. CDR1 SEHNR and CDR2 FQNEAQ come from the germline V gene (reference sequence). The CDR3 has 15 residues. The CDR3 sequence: CASSATVSGANVLTF. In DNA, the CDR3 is TGTGCCAGCAGCGCCACGGTTTCTGGGGCCAACGTCCTGACTTTC.

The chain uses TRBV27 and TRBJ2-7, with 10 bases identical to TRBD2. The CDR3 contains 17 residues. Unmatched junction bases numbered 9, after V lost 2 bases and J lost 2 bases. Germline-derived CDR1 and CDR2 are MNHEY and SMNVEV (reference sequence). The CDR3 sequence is CASSLRLRLAGAYEQYF. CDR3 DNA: TGTGCCAGCAGTTTACGACTCCGCCTAGCGGGAGCCTACGAGCAGTACTTC.